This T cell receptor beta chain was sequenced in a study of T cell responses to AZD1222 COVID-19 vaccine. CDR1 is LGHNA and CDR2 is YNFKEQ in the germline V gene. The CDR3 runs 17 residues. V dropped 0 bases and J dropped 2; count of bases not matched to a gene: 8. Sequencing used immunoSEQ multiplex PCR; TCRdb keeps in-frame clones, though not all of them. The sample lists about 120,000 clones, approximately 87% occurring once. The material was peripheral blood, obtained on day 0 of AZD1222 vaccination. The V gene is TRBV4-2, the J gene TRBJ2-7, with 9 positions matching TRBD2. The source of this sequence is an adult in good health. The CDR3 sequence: CASSQDGLAGTPYEQYF. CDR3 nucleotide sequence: TGTGCCAGCAGCCAAGACGGGCTAGCGGGGACCCCCTACGAGCAGTACTTC.